This paragraph covers one T cell receptor (beta chain) sequence. Its antigen is unidentified. The sample comes from a study of OX40 agonist ivuxolimab in advanced cancers. Study-wide findings and caveats: The antigens recognized by the expanded peripheral T cells, that is their antigen specificity, were not determined.

The CDR3 length is 12 residues. V lost 5 bases and J 8 bases, leaving 12 bases between the germline ends. Germline V gene data show CDR1 as MNHEY and CDR2 as SVGAGI. Profiled with immunoSEQ multiplex PCR; TCRdb holds only in-frame clones, not every one. The sample lists 35,000 to 40,000 clones, around four fifths occurring once. The chain joins TRBV6-5 to TRBJ1-2, with a weak D call TRBD1 (6 bases). The receptor comes from an adult with an advanced solid tumor such as melanoma, head and neck, liver or kidney cancer. The sequencing used CD4+ or CD8+ T cells sorted from blood, collected in a trial of the OX40 agonist ivuxolimab. Written as DNA, the CDR3 is TGTGCCAGCAGTGCACAGGGACAAGGCTACACCTTC. This encodes CASSAQGQGYTF.